What follows is one T cell receptor beta chain and its context. What it binds is not known. TCRdb called the 5' RACE reads again in MiXCR, with one record for every CDR3 protein. The table has about 260,000 distinct CDR3 sequences, approximately 7.6% seen once. This specimen belongs to a study of T-cell memory formation after mild COVID-19. Germline CDR1 reads SQVTM; CDR2 reads ANQGSEA. Trimming shortened V by 7 bases and J by 4 bases, and 13 bases separated the two germline ends. The CDR3 extends over 13 amino acids. Broader study findings: Pre-infection memory already had some responding clones, implying cross-reactive memory joined.

The gene calls are TRBV29-1 and TRBJ2-2; weak D call: TRBD2 (5 bases). Source material: PBMCs or a T cell subset sorted from them (not recorded which). This clonotype was sampled from a man between 18 and 29 years old who had mild COVID-19 (a few samples of this study predate the infection). Cell type and time point are not known. DNA for the CDR3: TGCAGCGCGAGGGAGTTATCCACCGGGGAGCTGTTTTTT. Translation gives CSARELSTGELFF.